The clone carrying this T cell receptor beta chain was seen a handful of times. The antigen is unknown. TCRdb's table, derived via immunoSEQ multiplex PCR, lists solely in-frame clones and lacks some. The sample shows some 450,000 clones, about 92% of them seen only once. The data belong to a study of Ad26.COV2.S vaccination and SARS-CoV-2 variants. From germline, CDR1 is KGHSH and CDR2 LQKENI. This CDR3 has 19 amino acids. Germline trimming cut 2 bases from V and 5 bases from J; bases unmatched to any gene: 18. General study results and limits: After vaccination, reports described spike-specific CD8+ and CD4+ T cell responses as showing substantial breadth. The study found similar non-spike TCR breadth in vaccine and placebo recipients.

Treatment defined: some 20 received Ad26.COV2.S at low or high dose, single or two shots; about five received placebo; per-sample allocation not given. The study sampled participants on day 63 after the first vaccine or placebo injection. Within Boston, the person who donated was an adult of 18-55 years. The rearrangement links TRBV18 to TRBJ1-2, with TRBD1 identical over 9 bases. Here the sequenced sample was peripheral blood, taken in a trial of Ad26.COV2.S vaccine versus placebo. This clonotype was sampled from a person between 18 and 65 years old who received the Ad26.COV2.S COVID-19 vaccine or a placebo. Here the CDR3 reads CASSPLSRGTGTGNYGYTF. As DNA, the CDR3 is TGTGCCAGCTCACCATTGAGTAGGGGCACCGGGACAGGGAATTATGGCTACACCTTC. Using reference TRBV18 and TRBJ1-2 for the parts outside the CDR3, the full variable domain is NAGVMQNPRHLVRRRGQEARLRCSPMKGHSHVYWYRQLPEEGLKFMVYLQKENIIDESGMPKERFSAEFPKEGPSILRIQQVVRGDSAAYFCASSPLSRGTGTGNYGYTFGSGTRLTVV.